A selection of T cell receptor beta chains follows, all from one sample in a study of T-cell reconstitution after alpha-beta-depleted transplantation in children. Each CDR3 protein gets one entry after TCRdb re-called the PCR reads with MiXCR. The data contain a few hundred thousand distinct CDR3 sequences, 10% of them singletons. The starting material was PBMCs from the stem cell graft donor, obtained from the stem cell graft. These receptors originate from a human donor who donated a stem cell graft to a child with acute lymphoblastic leukemia. CDR3s include the opening cysteine and the closing phenylalanine or tryptophan. The D gene is left open where the match is weak. Clone size is shown for a subset of rows, as once, few, many or a class of expanded clone.

TRBJ2-1,TRBD2,TRBV27,.,CASIALGLAGRYEQFF,TGTGCCAGCATAGCACTGGGGCTAGCGGGAAGATATGAGCAGTTCTTC
TRBJ2-7,TRBD2,TRBV4-3,few,CASSQDIGTTHSEQYF,TGCGCCAGCAGCCAAGATATAGGGACTACACATAGCGAGCAGTACTTC
TRBJ2-2,TRBD1,TRBV7-9,.,CASTRTDRVNTGELFF,TGTGCCAGCACCCGAACGGACAGGGTGAACACCGGGGAGCTGTTTTTT
TRBJ2-2,.,TRBV14,few,CASSPRIGRELFF,TGTGCCAGCAGCCCAAGGATAGGACGGGAGCTGTTTTTT
TRBJ2-5,.,TRBV29-1,many,CSVEAQGGKTQYF,TGCAGCGTTGAAGCGCAGGGGGGGAAGACCCAGTACTTC
TRBJ2-1,.,TRBV15,few,CATSRDGGTLYNEQFF,TGTGCCACCAGCAGAGATGGGGGGACCCTATACAATGAGCAGTTCTTC
TRBJ2-5,.,TRBV28,few,CASTTSRLQETQYF,TGTGCCAGCACTACCTCCAGGTTACAAGAGACCCAGTACTTC
TRBJ2-1,.,TRBV2,many,CASRKSGWNEQFF,TGTGCCAGCAGAAAGAGCGGGTGGAATGAGCAGTTCTTC
TRBJ2-5,.,TRBV9,many,CASSVMGLETQYF,TGTGCCAGCAGCGTAATGGGGCTGGAGACCCAGTACTTC
TRBJ2-3,TRBD2,TRBV29-1,few,CSVGRGGGVSTDTQYF,TGCAGCGTTGGGCGCGGGGGGGGCGTAAGCACAGATACGCAGTATTTT
TRBJ2-7,.,TRBV3-1,.,CASSRLGGYEQYF,TGTGCCAGCAGCCGGCTGGGCGGCTACGAGCAGTACTTC
TRBJ1-1,TRBD1,TRBV6-5,.,CASSYPGQGANTEAFF,TGTGCCAGCAGTTACCCGGGACAGGGAGCGAACACTGAAGCTTTCTTT
TRBJ1-1,.,TRBV7-9,few,CASSLGGRTTEAFF,TGTGCCAGCAGCTTAGGAGGGCGGACCACTGAAGCTTTCTTT
TRBJ2-1,TRBD2,TRBV20-1,.,CSARAGGPSYNEQFF,TGCAGTGCTAGAGCGGGAGGGCCCTCCTACAATGAGCAGTTCTTC
TRBJ1-2,.,TRBV5-1,few,CASSLGATVDGYTF,TGCGCCAGCAGCTTGGGGGCTACCGTGGATGGCTACACCTTC
TRBJ2-1,TRBD2,TRBV4-1,.,CASSPGVLAGVYNEQFF,TGCGCCAGCAGCCCAGGCGTACTAGCGGGGGTATACAATGAGCAGTTCTTC
TRBJ2-7,TRBD2,TRBV7-9,.,CASKGTNSEQYF,TGTGCCAGCAAAGGGACTAACTCCGAGCAGTACTTC
TRBJ2-1,TRBD2,TRBV10-3,.,CAISESLAGVYEQFF,TGTGCCATCAGTGAGTCCCTAGCGGGAGTATATGAGCAGTTCTTC
TRBJ1-1,.,TRBV3-1,once,CASSQEYQQGYTEAFF,TGTGCCAGCAGCCAAGAGTATCAGCAGGGCTACACTGAAGCTTTCTTT
TRBJ2-7,.,TRBV5-1,.,CASSLGVWAYEQYF,TGCGCCAGCAGCTTGGGAGTATGGGCCTACGAGCAGTACTTC
TRBJ1-1,.,TRBV5-1,many,CASSTGSEDTEAFF,TGCGCCAGCAGCACGGGATCAGAGGACACTGAAGCTTTCTTT
TRBJ2-7,.,TRBV29-1,.,CSVEDAGIYEQYF,TGCAGCGTTGAAGATGCAGGGATCTACGAGCAGTACTTC
TRBJ1-2,TRBD1,TRBV4-1,few,CASSQDIGDRASSRYGYTF,TGCGCCAGCAGCCAAGATATTGGGGACAGGGCCTCCTCTCGGTATGGCTACACCTTC
TRBJ2-7,.,TRBV12-3/TRBV12-4,few,CASSLSPQVREQYF,TGTGCCAGCAGTTTATCCCCCCAAGTACGGGAGCAGTACTTC
TRBJ2-5,TRBD2,TRBV28,few,CASERLAGEETQYF,TGTGCCAGCGAAAGACTAGCGGGAGAGGAGACCCAGTACTTC
TRBJ2-1,.,TRBV30,.,CAWSVGAGGYNEQFF,TGTGCCTGGAGTGTGGGGGCCGGCGGGTACAATGAGCAGTTCTTC
TRBJ2-7,TRBD1,TRBV20-1,many,CSAKSGGSYEQYF,TGCAGTGCTAAGTCAGGGGGCTCCTACGAGCAGTACTTC
TRBJ2-3,.,TRBV6-5,few,CASSYSNPLTDTQYF,TGTGCCAGCAGTTACTCGAACCCCCTGACAGATACGCAGTATTTT
TRBJ2-2,.,TRBV6-2/TRBV6-3,many,CASSWTGELFF,TGTGCCAGTAGCTGGACCGGGGAGCTGTTTTTT
TRBJ2-1,TRBD2,TRBV6-2/TRBV6-3,few,CASSYQPLAGNYNEQFF,TGTGCCAGCAGTTACCAACCCTTAGCGGGAAACTACAATGAGCAGTTCTTC
TRBJ2-1,.,TRBV10-3,.,CASRGDGNNEQFF,TGTGCCAGCCGAGGGGACGGAAACAATGAGCAGTTCTTC
TRBJ2-5,.,TRBV18,.,CASSPQGAAETQYF,TGTGCCAGCTCACCACAAGGGGCTGCGGAGACCCAGTACTTC
TRBJ1-6,.,TRBV20-1,.,CSASRQSNSPLHF,TGCAGTGCTAGTCGACAGTCTAATTCACCCCTCCACTTT
TRBJ2-1,.,TRBV5-1,few,CASSYSGLRPGNEQFF,TGCGCCAGCAGCTATTCCGGATTGCGGCCCGGCAATGAGCAGTTCTTC
TRBJ2-2,.,TRBV7-3,.,CASSLLGRANTGELFF,TGTGCCAGCAGCTTACTCGGCAGGGCGAACACCGGGGAGCTGTTTTTT
TRBJ2-7,.,TRBV7-2,.,CASSLGGSGPYEQYF,TGTGCCAGCAGCTTAGGCGGTAGCGGCCCCTACGAGCAGTACTTC
TRBJ1-5,TRBD1,TRBV6-2/TRBV6-3,.,CASSSGQVNNQPQHF,TGTGCCAGCAGCTCGGGACAGGTTAACAATCAGCCCCAGCATTTT
TRBJ2-1,TRBD2,TRBV6-1,few,CASSRSGTSGSGEQFF,TGTGCCAGCAGTCGCTCCGGGACTAGCGGGAGTGGTGAGCAGTTCTTC
TRBJ2-5,.,TRBV29-1,few,CSVPWGVSETQYF,TGCAGCGTCCCGTGGGGGGTCTCAGAGACCCAGTACTTC
TRBJ2-7,TRBD2,TRBV28,.,CASSPSGRDYSYEQYF,TGTGCCAGCAGTCCCTCGGGGCGGGACTACTCCTACGAGCAGTACTTC
TRBJ2-5,.,TRBV12-3/TRBV12-4,many,CASSARETQYF,TGTGCCAGCAGTGCCAGGGAGACCCAGTACTTC
TRBJ2-3,.,TRBV5-1,few,CASSPFSDTSLNF,TGCGCCAGCAGCCCCTTTAGCGACACTTCCTTAAATTTT
TRBJ2-7,.,TRBV7-2,.,CASSPKGISYEQYF,TGTGCCAGCAGCCCTAAAGGGATTTCCTACGAGCAGTACTTC
TRBJ2-3,.,TRBV4-3,few,CASSQEPPEGGTYDTQYF,TGCGCCAGCAGCCAAGAACCCCCTGAGGGAGGAACGTATGATACGCAGTATTTT
TRBJ1-1,TRBD1,TRBV6-2/TRBV6-3,.,CASSYPGTGRSEAFF,TGTGCCAGCAGCTATCCCGGGACAGGGAGGTCTGAAGCTTTCTTT
TRBJ2-7,TRBD2,TRBV27,.,CASSLRGGEQYF,TGTGCCAGCAGTTTACGGGGGGGGGAGCAGTACTTC
TRBJ2-1,.,TRBV24-1,few,CATSDLRSSEQFF,TGTGCCACCAGTGATTTGAGGTCTAGTGAGCAGTTCTTC
TRBJ2-7,.,TRBV9,few,CASSVGTGSIGYEQYF,TGTGCCAGCAGCGTAGGAACAGGGTCGATTGGTTACGAGCAGTACTTC
TRBJ2-2,TRBD1,TRBV15,many,CATSLGQGDTGELFF,TGTGCCACCAGCTTGGGACAGGGGGACACCGGGGAGCTGTTTTTT
TRBJ2-7,TRBD1,TRBV6-2/TRBV6-3,few,CASSLTGASSYEQYF,TGTGCCAGCAGCTTGACAGGGGCAAGCTCCTACGAGCAGTACTTC
TRBJ2-1,.,TRBV5-1,few,CASSLDGQGYEQFF,TGCGCCAGCAGCTTGGATGGGCAGGGCTATGAGCAGTTCTTC
TRBJ2-5,.,TRBV27,many,CASSFGGPETQYF,TGTGCCAGCAGTTTCGGGGGACCAGAGACCCAGTACTTC
TRBJ2-3,TRBD1,TRBV25-1,many,CASSEKWDRVTDTQYF,TGTGCCAGCAGTGAGAAGTGGGACAGGGTGACAGATACGCAGTATTTT
TRBJ2-5,.,TRBV7-9,many,CASSPRMGPQETQYF,TGTGCCAGCAGCCCTCGAATGGGTCCCCAAGAGACCCAGTACTTC
TRBJ1-3,.,TRBV12-3/TRBV12-4,.,CASSFTGSGNTIYF,TGTGCCAGCAGTTTTACCGGGTCCGGGAACACCATATATTTT
TRBJ2-4,.,TRBV21-1,few,CASIREATEILIAKNIQYF,TGTGCCAGCATCCGAGAGGCTACCGAGATCCTTATAGCCAAAAACATTCAGTACTTC
TRBJ1-4,TRBD1,TRBV5-1,.,CASSPGGQGAGLFF,TGCGCCAGCAGCCCGGGGGGACAGGGGGCTGGACTGTTTTTT